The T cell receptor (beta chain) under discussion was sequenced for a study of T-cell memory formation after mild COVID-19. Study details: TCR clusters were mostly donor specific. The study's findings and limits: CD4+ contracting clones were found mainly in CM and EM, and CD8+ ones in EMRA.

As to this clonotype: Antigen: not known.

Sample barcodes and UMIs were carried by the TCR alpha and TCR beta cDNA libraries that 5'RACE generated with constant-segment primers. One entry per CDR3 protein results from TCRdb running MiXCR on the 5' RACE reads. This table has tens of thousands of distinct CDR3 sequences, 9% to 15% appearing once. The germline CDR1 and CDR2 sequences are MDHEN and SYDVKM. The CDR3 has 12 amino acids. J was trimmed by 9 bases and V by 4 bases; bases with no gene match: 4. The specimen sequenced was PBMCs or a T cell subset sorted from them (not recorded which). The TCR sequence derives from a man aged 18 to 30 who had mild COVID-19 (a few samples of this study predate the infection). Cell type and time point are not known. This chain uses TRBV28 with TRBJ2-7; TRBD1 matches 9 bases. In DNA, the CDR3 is TGTGCCAGCAGTTCTCCGACAGGGGGGCAGTACGTC. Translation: CASSSPTGGQYV.